This T cell receptor beta chain was sequenced during a study of OX40 agonist ivuxolimab in advanced cancers. This clone was detected only once. Profiling relied on immunoSEQ multiplex PCR, and the TCRdb table lists in-frame clones only, not all of them. The sample consists of tens of thousands of clones, about nine tenths of them appearing once. The CDR3 has 16 residues. CDR1 and CDR2 (germline): KGHSH, LQKENI. Deletions cut 2 bases from V and 0 bases from J, with 10 bases between. Sequenced here: CD4+ or CD8+ T cells sorted from blood, sampled in a trial of the OX40 agonist ivuxolimab. The TCR was taken from an adult with an advanced solid tumor such as melanoma, head and neck, liver or kidney cancer. This chain joins TRBV18 and TRBJ2-2; no firm D call. The CDR3 sequence is CASSPRTTANTGELFF. The CDR3 region has the DNA TGTGCCAGCTCACCAAGAACTACCGCGAACACCGGGGAGCTGTTTTTT. Looking up the rest from reference TRBV18 and TRBJ2-2 gives the full variable domain: NAGVMQNPRHLVRRRGQEARLRCSPMKGHSHVYWYRQLPEEGLKFMVYLQKENIIDESGMPKERFSAEFPKEGPSILRIQQVVRGDSAAYFCASSPRTTANTGELFFGEGSRLTVL.